These 21 T cell receptor beta chains share one sample of origin, sequenced in a study of T cells in Graves' hyperthyroidism and ophthalmopathy. What was amplified from RNA transcripts were TCR beta CDR3 regions. An initial round of RT-PCR targeting the TCR CDR3 relied on the HTBI primer set. TCRdb fed the multiplex PCR reads into MiXCR, producing one record per CDR3 protein. Of a few hundred thousand distinct CDR3 sequences listed, around 14% are singletons. Source material: blood. The receptors come from a woman aged 25 to 45 with Graves' hyperthyroidism.

The chain uses TRBV5-1 and TRBJ2-1, with D perhaps matching TRBD1 or TRBD2 (5 bases each). The V gene lost 2 bases and the J gene lost 10 bases, with 10 bases spanning the gap. Per the germline V gene, CDR1 is SGHRS and CDR2 is YFSETQ. The CDR3 consists of 12 residues. The DNA of the CDR3 is TGCGCCAGCAGCTTCTTGGGGGACGAGCAGTTCTTC. Its protein is CASSFLGDEQFF.

In this sample, this clonotype turned up many times. The V and J genes are TRBV20-1 and TRBJ1-1; D is ambiguous. CDR3 size: 13 residues. CDR1 DFQATT and CDR2 SNEGSKA come from the germline V gene (reference sequence). Trimming pared 6 bases from V and 0 bases from J, leaving 11 bases between. This CDR3 is CSARMGLNTEAFF. In nucleotides, the CDR3 is TGCAGTGCGAGGATGGGCTTGAACACTGAAGCTTTCTTT.

This clonotype was counted ten times or more. V and J are TRBV30 and TRBJ2-5, with D unresolved. V shed 3 bases and J shed 5 bases, with 7 bases lying between them. Germline V CDR1 and CDR2: GTSNPN, SVGIG (reference sequence). The CDR3 has 11 amino acids. The CDR3 DNA is TGTGCCTGGAGGATGGGGGAGACCCAGTACTTC. This translates into CAWRMGETQYF.

A note on this clonotype: A read error may explain this, as a much larger clone is one base away. The gene calls are TRBV2 and TRBJ1-1; D is undetermined. Looked up from germline, CDR1 is SNHLY and CDR2 is FYNNEI. V lost 6 bases and J 7 bases, leaving 9 bases between the germline ends. The length of the CDR3 is 11 residues. This CDR3 is CASRMAVEAFF. Written as DNA, the CDR3 is TGTGCCAGCAGAATGGCGGTTGAAGCTTTCTTT.

This clonotype was observed many times. The chain couples TRBV20-1 to TRBJ2-7, with D possibly being TRBD1 (5 bases). V gave up 3 bases and J gave up 4 bases, with 13 bases separating them. From germline, CDR1 is DFQATT and CDR2 SNEGSKA (reference sequence). The CDR3 contains 13 residues. The CDR3, as DNA: TGCAGTGCTAGGCCCCAGGGAATATACGAGCAGTACTTC. Amino acid sequence: CSARPQGIYEQYF.

The rearrangement links TRBV18 to TRBJ2-5; weak D call: TRBD2 (6 bases). V gave up 3 bases and J gave up 4 bases, with 9 bases separating them. The CDR3 runs to 13 residues. Germline values: CDR1 KGHSH, CDR2 LQKENI. The CDR3 bases are TGTGCCAGCTCACCGCAACTAGCAGAGACCCAGTACTTC. Its translation: CASSPQLAETQYF.

This clonotype occurred a few times. The rearrangement uses TRBV20-1 and TRBJ1-5; perhaps TRBD1 as D (6 bases). This CDR3 spans 14 amino acids. Trimming removed 5 bases at V and 5 bases at J, with 16 bases between. The V gene's germline CDR1 is DFQATT and CDR2 SNEGSKA (reference sequence). The CDR3 spells CSAVRQAQDQPQHF. CDR3 bases: TGCAGTGCTGTGAGACAGGCCCAAGATCAGCCCCAGCATTTT.

This clonotype was observed at least ten times. V and J are TRBV12-3 or TRBV12-4 and TRBJ2-3, with unresolved D. With 5 bases removed from V and 2 bases from J, the gap between germline ends came to 17 bases. This CDR3 is 16 amino acids long. The chain's CDR3 is CASSLVSGLVTDTQYF. CDR3 in DNA: TGTGCCAGCAGTCTAGTTTCTGGATTGGTCACAGATACGCAGTATTTT.

This clonotype was observed a few times. CDR3: CASSPNVVDYGYTF. The CDR3 DNA follows: TGTGCCAGCAGCCCTAACGTCGTAGACTATGGCTACACCTTC. The chain has TRBV7-9 and TRBJ1-2; D call uncertain. V gave up 5 bases and J gave up 3 bases, with 13 bases separating them. Germline V gene data show CDR1 as SEHNR and CDR2 as FQNEAQ (reference sequence). The CDR3 has 14 amino acids.

This clonotype turned up a few times. The chain carries TRBV20-1 and TRBJ1-5; D may be TRBD1 (6 bases). The germline gives CDR1 DFQATT, CDR2 SNEGSKA (reference sequence). The V end was cut by 6 bases, the J end by 6 bases, with 15 bases between. The CDR3 is 13 residues long. As DNA, the CDR3 is TGCAGTGCCTTTGGGGGGCTCGGTCAGCCCCAGCATTTT. Amino acid sequence: CSAFGGLGQPQHF.

The V and J genes are TRBV5-1 and TRBJ1-3; the D is unclear. Per germline, CDR1 SGHRS and CDR2 YFSETQ. The CDR3 covers 16 residues. Deletions cut 4 bases from V and 1 base from J, with 15 bases between. The CDR3 region is CASSPRFRASGNTIYF. The CDR3 DNA sequence: TGCGCCAGCAGCCCAAGGTTCAGAGCGTCTGGAAACACCATATATTTT.

This clonotype was found a few times. V gene TRBV7-8 combines with J gene TRBJ1-2, with D possibly TRBD1 on 6 matching bases. V was pared by 1 base and J by 3 bases, with 9 bases between. The CDR3 is 14 residues long. Germline V lookup: CDR1 SGHVS, CDR2 FQNEAQ. Here the CDR3 DNA reads TGTGCCAGCAGCTTAGGGGCAGGGGACTATGGCTACACCTTC. Its protein product is CASSLGAGDYGYTF.

This clonotype appeared a few times. The rearrangement joins TRBV5-5 to TRBJ2-7; maybe TRBD2 (5 bases). V was shortened by 0 bases and J by 4 bases, with 14 bases between the two germline ends. The CDR3 consists of 15 residues. Germline V gene lookup returns CDR1 SGHKS and CDR2 YYEKEE (reference sequence). The CDR3 loop reads CASSLVGGGEYEQYF. The CDR3 nucleotides are TGTGCCAGCAGCTTGGTTGGAGGTGGGGAATACGAGCAGTACTTC.

In this sample, this clonotype turned up many times. The V gene is TRBV2, the J gene TRBJ2-1; 15 positions match TRBD2. The CDR3 consists of 18 residues. In germline, CDR1 is SNHLY, CDR2 FYNNEI. V was clipped by 8 bases and J by 10 bases; unmatched bases: 18. The CDR3, as DNA: TGTGCCAGCGGGACTCCGGGACTAGCGGGAGGAAATTCAAGAGAGCAGTTCTTC. It specifies CASGTPGLAGGNSREQFF.

The J gene is TRBJ2-1, the V gene TRBV20-1; perhaps TRBD2 as D (7 bases). Germline-derived CDR1 and CDR2 are DFQATT and SNEGSKA (reference sequence). The CDR3 sequence is 16 residues long. Trimming removed 5 bases at V and 5 bases at J, with 22 bases between. CDR3 residues: CSAVPRGQGLHNEQFF. CDR3 DNA: TGCAGTGCTGTCCCGCGGGGGCAGGGACTACACAATGAGCAGTTCTTC.

This clonotype was seen a handful of times. The chain uses TRBV6-1 and TRBJ1-3; D remains ambiguous. V was trimmed by 2 bases and J by 2 bases, leaving 10 bases between them. This CDR3 has 15 amino acids. Germline V gene lookup returns CDR1 MNHNS and CDR2 SASEGT. The CDR3 DNA follows: TGTGCCAGCAGTGAACTTCGGATCACTGGAAACACCATATATTTT. It yields the protein CASSELRITGNTIYF.

This clonotype was counted a few times. This may come from a read error, since a much larger clone is one base off. The chain combines TRBV20-1 with TRBJ2-3; no reliable D call. From germline, CDR1 is DFQATT and CDR2 SNEGSKA (reference sequence). The CDR3 consists of 12 residues. The V gene lost 5 bases and the J gene lost 0 bases, with 6 bases spanning the gap. In DNA form, the CDR3 reads TGCAGTGCTCATCTTAGCACAGATACGCAGTATTTT. Protein: CSAHLSTDTQYF.

This clonotype was counted many times. This chain's CDR3 is CAWSADRVQSGNTIYF. Written as DNA, the CDR3 is TGTGCCTGGAGTGCCGACAGGGTACAGTCTGGAAACACCATATATTTT. J is TRBJ1-3 and V is TRBV30; 7 nucleotides align to TRBD1. Germline values: CDR1 GTSNPN, CDR2 SVGIG (reference sequence). The CDR3 contains 16 residues. V trimming: 1 base; J trimming: 1 base; junction bases outside the gene matches: 7.

The gene calls are TRBV20-1 and TRBJ2-1; 8 bases agree with TRBD2. This CDR3 comprises 12 residues. Germline assignment: CDR1 DFQATT and CDR2 SNEGSKA (reference sequence). The CDR3 DNA is TGCAGCGGGGGGGCCGGGTCGAATGAGCAGTTCTTC. It translates to CSGGAGSNEQFF.

The table lists this clonotype with many counts. J is TRBJ2-5 and V is TRBV30, with D unresolved. The CDR3 runs to 10 residues. Trimming pared 3 bases from V and 3 bases from J, leaving 2 bases between. Germline CDR1 reads GTSNPN; CDR2 reads SVGIG (reference sequence). The CDR3 region has the DNA TGTGCCTGGAGCGAAGAGACCCAGTACTTC. Protein sequence: CAWSEETQYF.

The rearrangement links TRBV18 to TRBJ2-5, with 7 bases aligning to TRBD1. The CDR3 contains 14 residues. Germline lookup yields CDR1 KGHSH and CDR2 LQKENI. The V and J ends lost 0 bases and 4 bases, in that order; junction bases with no gene match: 2. CDR3 residues: CASSPPTGAETQYF. The CDR3 DNA follows: TGTGCCAGCTCACCACCTACAGGGGCAGAGACCCAGTACTTC.